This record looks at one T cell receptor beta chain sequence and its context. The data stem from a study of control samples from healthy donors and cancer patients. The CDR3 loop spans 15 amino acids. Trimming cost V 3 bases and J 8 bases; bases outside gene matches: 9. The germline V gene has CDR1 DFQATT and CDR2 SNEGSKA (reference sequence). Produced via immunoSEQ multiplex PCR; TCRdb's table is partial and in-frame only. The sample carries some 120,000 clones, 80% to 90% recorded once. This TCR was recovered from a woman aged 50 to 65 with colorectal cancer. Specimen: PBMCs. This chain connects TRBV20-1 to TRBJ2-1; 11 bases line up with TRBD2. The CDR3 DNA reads TGCAGTGCTAGTACCGGCACTAGCGGGAGTGATGAGCAGTTCTTC. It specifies CSASTGTSGSDEQFF.